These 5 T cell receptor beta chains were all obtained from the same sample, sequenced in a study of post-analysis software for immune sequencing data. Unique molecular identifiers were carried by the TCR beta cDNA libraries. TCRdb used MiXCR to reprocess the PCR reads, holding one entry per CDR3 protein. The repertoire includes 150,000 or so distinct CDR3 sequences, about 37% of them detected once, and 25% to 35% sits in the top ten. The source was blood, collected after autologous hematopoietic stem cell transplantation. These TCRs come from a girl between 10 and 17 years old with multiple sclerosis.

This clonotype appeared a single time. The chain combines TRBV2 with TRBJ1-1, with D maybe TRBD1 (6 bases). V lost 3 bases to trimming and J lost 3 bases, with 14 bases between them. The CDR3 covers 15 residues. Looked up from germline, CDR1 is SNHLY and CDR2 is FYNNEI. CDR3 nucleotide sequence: TGTGCCAGCAGTGACGGCAGGGGTCTGGACACTGAAGCTTTCTTT. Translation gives CASSDGRGLDTEAFF.

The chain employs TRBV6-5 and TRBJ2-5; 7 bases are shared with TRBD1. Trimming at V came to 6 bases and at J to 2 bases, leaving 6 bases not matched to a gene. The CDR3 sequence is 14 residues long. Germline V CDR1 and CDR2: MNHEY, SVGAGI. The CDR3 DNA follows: TGTGCCAGCAGAACCGACAGGGATCAAGAGACCCAGTACTTC. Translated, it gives CASRTDRDQETQYF.

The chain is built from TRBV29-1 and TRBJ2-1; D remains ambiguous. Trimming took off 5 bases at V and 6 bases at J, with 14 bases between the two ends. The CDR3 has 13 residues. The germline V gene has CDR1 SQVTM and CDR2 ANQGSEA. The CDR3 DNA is TGCAGCGTTCAGCAGGAGAGCCGCAATGAGCAGTTCTTC. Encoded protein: CSVQQESRNEQFF.

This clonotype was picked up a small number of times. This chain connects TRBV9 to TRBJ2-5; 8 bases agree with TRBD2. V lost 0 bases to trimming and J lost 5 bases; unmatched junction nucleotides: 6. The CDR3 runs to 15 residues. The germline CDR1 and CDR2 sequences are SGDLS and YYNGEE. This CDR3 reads CASSVAAGDWETQYF. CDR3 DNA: TGTGCCAGCAGCGTAGCAGCGGGAGATTGGGAGACCCAGTACTTC.

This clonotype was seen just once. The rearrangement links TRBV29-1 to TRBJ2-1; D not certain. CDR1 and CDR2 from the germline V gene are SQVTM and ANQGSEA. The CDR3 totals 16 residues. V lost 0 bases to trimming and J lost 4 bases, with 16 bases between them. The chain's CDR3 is CSVEDPFAAFYNEQFF. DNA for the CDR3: TGCAGCGTTGAAGACCCGTTCGCGGCTTTTTACAATGAGCAGTTCTTC.